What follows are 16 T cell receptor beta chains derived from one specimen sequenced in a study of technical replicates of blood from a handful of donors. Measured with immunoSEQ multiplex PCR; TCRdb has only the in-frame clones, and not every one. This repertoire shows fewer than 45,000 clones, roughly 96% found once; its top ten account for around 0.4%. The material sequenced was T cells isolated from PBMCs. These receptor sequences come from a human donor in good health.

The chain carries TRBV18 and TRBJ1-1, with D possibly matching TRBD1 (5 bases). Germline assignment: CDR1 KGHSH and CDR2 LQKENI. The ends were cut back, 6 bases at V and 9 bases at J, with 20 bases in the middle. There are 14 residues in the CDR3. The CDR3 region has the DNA TGTGCCAGCTCCCCGGCCGCCGGGGGTAACCAAGCTTTCTTT. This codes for CASSPAAGGNQAFF. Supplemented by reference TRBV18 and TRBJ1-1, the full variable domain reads NAGVMQNPRHLVRRRGQEARLRCSPMKGHSHVYWYRQLPEEGLKFMVYLQKENIIDESGMPKERFSAEFPKEGPSILRIQQVVRGDSAAYFCASSPAAGGNQAFFGQGTRLTVV.

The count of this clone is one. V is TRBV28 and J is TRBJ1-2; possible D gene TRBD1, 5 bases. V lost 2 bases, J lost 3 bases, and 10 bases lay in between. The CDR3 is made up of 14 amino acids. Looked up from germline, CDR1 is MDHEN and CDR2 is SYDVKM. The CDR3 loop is CASSLGAGYYGYTF. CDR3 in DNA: TGTGCCAGCAGTTTAGGGGCGGGGTACTATGGCTACACCTTC.

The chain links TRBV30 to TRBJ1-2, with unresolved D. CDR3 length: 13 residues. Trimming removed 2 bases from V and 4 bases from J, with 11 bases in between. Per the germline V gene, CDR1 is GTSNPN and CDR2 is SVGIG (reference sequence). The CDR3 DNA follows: TGTGCCTGGAGTCGCAAGGACTTCTATGGCTACACCTTC. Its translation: CAWSRKDFYGYTF.

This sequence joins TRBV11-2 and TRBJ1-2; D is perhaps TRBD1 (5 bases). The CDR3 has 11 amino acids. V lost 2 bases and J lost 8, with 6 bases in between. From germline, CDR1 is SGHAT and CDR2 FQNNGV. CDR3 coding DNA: TGTGCCAGCAGCTTAAGGGGCGGCTACACCTTC. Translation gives CASSLRGGYTF.

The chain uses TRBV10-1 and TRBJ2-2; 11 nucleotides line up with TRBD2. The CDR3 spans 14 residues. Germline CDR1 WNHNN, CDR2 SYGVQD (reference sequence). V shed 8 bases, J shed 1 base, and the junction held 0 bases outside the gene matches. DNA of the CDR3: TGCGCCAGCGGGACTAGCGGGAACACCGGGGAGCTGTTTTTT. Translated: CASGTSGNTGELFF.

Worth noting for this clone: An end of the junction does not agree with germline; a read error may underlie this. CDR3 region: CASSAGTSGSMDF. The CDR3 nucleotides read TGTGCCAGCAGCGCCGGGACTAGCGGGAGTATGGACTTC. The J gene is TRBJ2-7, the V gene TRBV9, with TRBD2 matching over 14 bases. The germline V gene encodes CDR1 SGDLS and CDR2 YYNGEE. The CDR3 totals 13 residues.

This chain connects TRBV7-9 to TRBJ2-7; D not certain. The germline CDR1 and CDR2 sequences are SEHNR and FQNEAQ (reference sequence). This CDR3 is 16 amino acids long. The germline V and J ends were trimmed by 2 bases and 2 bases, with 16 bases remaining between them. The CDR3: CASSLMYRQTPYEQYF. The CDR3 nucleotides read TGTGCCAGCAGCTTAATGTATAGGCAGACACCCTACGAGCAGTACTTC.

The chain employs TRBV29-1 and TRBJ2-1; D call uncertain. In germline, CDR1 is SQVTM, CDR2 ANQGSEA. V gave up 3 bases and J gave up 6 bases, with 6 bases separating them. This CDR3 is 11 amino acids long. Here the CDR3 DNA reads TGCAGCGTTGACCCTAGCAATGAGCAGTTCTTC. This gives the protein CSVDPSNEQFF.

The chain's CDR3 is CASASDRSRYGYTF. DNA of the CDR3: TGTGCTAGTGCCTCGGACAGGTCCCGCTATGGCTACACCTTC. The chain recombines TRBV12-5 with TRBJ1-2; 7 bases line up with TRBD1. Germline V gives CDR1 LGHNT, CDR2 FRNRAP. The CDR3 loop spans 14 amino acids. V was clipped by 7 bases and J by 4 bases; unmatched bases: 9.

The CDR3 reads CASRSAGTGNDGYTF. The CDR3 DNA reads as TGTGCCAGCAGATCCGCGGGGACAGGGAACGATGGCTACACCTTC. This rearrangement joins TRBV6-1 to TRBJ1-2, with TRBD1 matching over 9 bases. The CDR3 length is 15 residues. The germline V gene encodes CDR1 MNHNS and CDR2 SASEGT. Trimming took 6 bases from V and 6 from J; bases not matched to a gene: 11.

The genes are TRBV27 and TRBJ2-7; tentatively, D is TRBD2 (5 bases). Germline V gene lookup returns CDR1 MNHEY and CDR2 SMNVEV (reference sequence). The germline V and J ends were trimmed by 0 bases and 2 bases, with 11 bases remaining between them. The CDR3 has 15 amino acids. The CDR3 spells CASSLSGRGTYEQYF. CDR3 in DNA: TGTGCCAGCAGTTTATCAGGACGGGGAACCTACGAGCAGTACTTC.

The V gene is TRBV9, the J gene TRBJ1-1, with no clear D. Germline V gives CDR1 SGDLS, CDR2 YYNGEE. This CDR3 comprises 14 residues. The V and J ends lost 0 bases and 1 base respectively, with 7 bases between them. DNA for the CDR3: TGTGCCAGCAGCGTAGCTGCGGAGAACACTGAAGCTTTCTTT. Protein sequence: CASSVAAENTEAFF.

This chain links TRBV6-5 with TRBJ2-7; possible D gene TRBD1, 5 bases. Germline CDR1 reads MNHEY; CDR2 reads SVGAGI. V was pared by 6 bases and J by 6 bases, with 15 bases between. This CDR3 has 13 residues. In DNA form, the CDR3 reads TGTGCCAGCAGGCCCGTCAGGGTCGGCGAGCAGTACTTC. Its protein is CASRPVRVGEQYF.

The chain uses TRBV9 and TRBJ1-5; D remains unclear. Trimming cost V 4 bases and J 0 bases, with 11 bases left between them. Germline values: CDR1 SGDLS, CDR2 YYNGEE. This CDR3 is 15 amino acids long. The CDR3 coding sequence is TGTGCCAGCAGCCCGCGACAAGATAGCAATCAGCCCCAGCATTTT. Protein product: CASSPRQDSNQPQHF.

The chain's CDR3 is CASSQAQTGNNEKLFF. In DNA, the CDR3 is TGCGCCAGCAGCCAAGCCCAGACAGGGAATAATGAAAAACTGTTTTTT. This chain uses TRBV4-1 with TRBJ1-4; 7 bases agree with TRBD1. Looked up from germline, CDR1 is MGHRA and CDR2 is YSYEKL. The V segment lost 1 base and the J segment 4 bases; nucleotides outside the gene matches: 6. This CDR3 has 16 residues.

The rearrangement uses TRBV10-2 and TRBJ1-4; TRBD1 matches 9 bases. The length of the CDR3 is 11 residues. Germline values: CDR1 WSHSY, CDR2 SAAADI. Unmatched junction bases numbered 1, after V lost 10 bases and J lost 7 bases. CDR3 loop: CATQGAEKLFF. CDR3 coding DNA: TGCGCCACACAGGGGGCTGAAAAACTGTTTTTT.